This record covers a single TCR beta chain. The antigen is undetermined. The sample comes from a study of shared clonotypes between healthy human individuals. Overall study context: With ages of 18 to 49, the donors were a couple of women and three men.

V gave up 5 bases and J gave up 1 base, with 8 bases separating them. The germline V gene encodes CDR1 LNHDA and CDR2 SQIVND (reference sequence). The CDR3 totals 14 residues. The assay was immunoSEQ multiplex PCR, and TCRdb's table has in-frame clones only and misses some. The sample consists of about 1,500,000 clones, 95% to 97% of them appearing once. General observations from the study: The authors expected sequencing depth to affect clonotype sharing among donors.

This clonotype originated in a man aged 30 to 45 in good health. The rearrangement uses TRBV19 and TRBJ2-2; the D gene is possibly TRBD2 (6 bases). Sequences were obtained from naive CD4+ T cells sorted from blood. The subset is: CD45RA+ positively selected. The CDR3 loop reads CASSGRENTGELFF. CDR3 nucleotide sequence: TGTGCCAGTAGTGGGCGGGAGAACACCGGGGAGCTGTTTTTT.